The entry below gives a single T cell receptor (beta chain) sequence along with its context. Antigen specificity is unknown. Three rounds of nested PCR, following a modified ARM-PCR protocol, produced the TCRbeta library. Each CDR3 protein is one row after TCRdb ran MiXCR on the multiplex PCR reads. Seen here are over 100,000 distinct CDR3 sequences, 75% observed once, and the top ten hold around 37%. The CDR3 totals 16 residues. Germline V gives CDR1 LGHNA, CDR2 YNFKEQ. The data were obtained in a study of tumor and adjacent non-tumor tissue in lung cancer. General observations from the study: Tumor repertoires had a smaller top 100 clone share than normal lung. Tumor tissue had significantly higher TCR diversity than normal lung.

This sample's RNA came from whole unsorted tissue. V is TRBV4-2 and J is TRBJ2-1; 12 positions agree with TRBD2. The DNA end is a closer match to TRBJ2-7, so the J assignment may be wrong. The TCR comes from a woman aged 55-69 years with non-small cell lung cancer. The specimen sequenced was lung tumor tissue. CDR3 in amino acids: CASSQTGLAGNNEQYF. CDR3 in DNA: TGTGCCAGCAGCCAAACAGGACTAGCGGGAAACAATGAGCAGTACTTC.